This entry lists 28 T cell receptor beta chains sequenced from one sample in a study of T cell responses to AZD1222 COVID-19 vaccine. The data were produced by immunoSEQ multiplex PCR, yet TCRdb's version contains in-frame clones alone and is incomplete. The repertoire holds approximately 70,000 clones, with 65% to 90% as singletons. This specimen consisted of peripheral blood, obtained on day 0 of AZD1222 vaccination. Every receptor here comes from an adult in good health.

This clone was picked up one time. V usage is TRBV14 and J usage is TRBJ2-3, with D unresolved. Germline assignment: CDR1 SGHDN and CDR2 FVKESK. CDR3 size: 13 residues. Between the trimmed V and J ends, which lost 1 base and 6 bases, there was a span of 8 bases. As DNA, the CDR3 is TGTGCCAGCAGCCAAGTCCGGATGGATACGCAGTATTTT. This sequence encodes CASSQVRMDTQYF.

The chain recombines TRBV5-6 with TRBJ2-7; D assignment may be TRBD1 or TRBD2 (5 bases each). Germline CDR1 and CDR2: SGHDT and YYEEEE. Trimming stripped 4 bases from V and 6 bases from J, with 14 bases between. The CDR3 runs 13 residues. DNA of the CDR3: TGTGCCAGCAGCCCCGGGACCCATGGCGAGCAGTACTTC. Translating gives CASSPGTHGEQYF.

The chain links TRBV2 to TRBJ2-5, with D possibly matching TRBD2 (5 bases). The CDR3 runs to 14 residues. Trimming shortened V by 10 bases and J by 2 bases, and 17 bases separated the two germline ends. The germline V gene encodes CDR1 SNHLY and CDR2 FYNNEI. CDR3 protein: CAISDGVLQETQYF. CDR3 coding DNA: TGTGCCATCTCGGACGGGGTTTTACAAGAGACCCAGTACTTC.

The chain joins TRBV7-3 to TRBJ2-1; 8 bases align to TRBD2. CDR3 length equals 12 residues. The germline CDR1 and CDR2 sequences are SGHTA and FQGTGA. Trimming took 8 bases from V and 14 from J; bases not matched to a gene: 11. The CDR3 bases are TGTGCCAGCGGCAGGGCCGGGGGGGAGAAGTTCTTC. Protein: CASGRAGGEKFF.

The V gene is TRBV10-2, the J gene TRBJ2-7; D is undetermined. The CDR3 runs 13 residues. Germline loops: CDR1 WSHSY, CDR2 SAAADI. The V gene lost 3 bases and the J gene lost 1 base, with 7 bases spanning the gap. The CDR3 bases are TGCGCCAGCAGTGAAGGCTTGTCCTACGAGCAGTACTTC. Translating it yields CASSEGLSYEQYF.

The chain recombines TRBV6-4 with TRBJ1-2, with D perhaps TRBD1 (6 bases). The CDR3 has 15 residues. V lost 2 bases to trimming and J lost 2 bases, with 12 bases between them. CDR1 MRHNA and CDR2 SNTAGT come from the germline V gene. The CDR3 spells CASSDPKTGNYGYTF. The CDR3 bases are TGTGCCAGCAGTGACCCTAAGACAGGAAACTATGGCTACACCTTC.

This clone has just a few counts. This chain links TRBV25-1 with TRBJ2-6; D possibly corresponds to TRBD2 (6 bases). Trimming shortened V by 1 base and J by 6 bases, and 10 bases separated the two germline ends. The V gene's germline CDR1 is MGHDK and CDR2 SYGVNS. The CDR3 is 15 residues long. In nucleotides, the CDR3 is TGTGCCAGCAGTGAATCCGGGGGAAAGGCCAACGTCCTGACTTTC. This translates into CASSESGGKANVLTF.

The chain has TRBV7-9 and TRBJ2-7; perhaps D is TRBD1 or TRBD2 (6 bases each). The length of the CDR3 is 15 residues. V lost 5 bases to trimming and J lost 3 bases, with 17 bases between them. From germline, CDR1 is SEHNR and CDR2 FQNEAQ (reference sequence). CDR3 residues: CASSAHRGRFYEQYF. Written as DNA, the CDR3 is TGTGCCAGCAGCGCGCACCGGGGGCGTTTCTACGAGCAGTACTTC.

This chain links TRBV27 with TRBJ1-1; TRBD1 aligns across 7 bases. Germline V gives CDR1 MNHEY, CDR2 SMNVEV (reference sequence). The V gene end was trimmed by 6 bases and the J gene end by 6 bases; junction bases not matched to a gene: 7. The CDR3 has 13 residues. The chain's CDR3 is CASRTFQGAEAFF. In nucleotides, the CDR3 is TGTGCCAGCAGAACCTTCCAGGGGGCTGAAGCTTTCTTT.

This chain joins TRBV5-6 and TRBJ1-2; TRBD1 might be the D (6 bases). The V end was cut by 0 bases, the J end by 5 bases, with 11 bases between. Per germline, CDR1 SGHDT and CDR2 YYEEEE. This CDR3 spans 14 amino acids. The CDR3 loop is CASSLVGGEYGYTF. Here the CDR3 DNA reads TGTGCCAGCAGCTTGGTGGGGGGCGAATATGGCTACACCTTC.

The J gene is TRBJ2-3, the V gene TRBV29-1; D is unresolved. Germline V gives CDR1 SQVTM, CDR2 ANQGSEA. Trimming left V 4 bases short and J 5 bases short, with 10 bases between. The CDR3 contains 12 residues. CDR3 in DNA: TGCAGCGTTGGTTCTGTTAAAGATACGCAGTATTTT. This translates into CSVGSVKDTQYF.

There are a few counts of this clone. The chain has TRBV19 and TRBJ1-2; possibly TRBD1 for D (5 bases). The germline CDR1 and CDR2 sequences are LNHDA and SQIVND (reference sequence). This CDR3 has 13 residues. V was cut by 4 bases and J by 7 bases, with 13 bases left in between. The CDR3 DNA reads TGTGCCAGTAGTACCTCAGGGTCTTCTGGCTACACCTTC. Residues: CASSTSGSSGYTF.

The gene calls are TRBV13 and TRBJ1-1; 11 positions agree with TRBD1. The CDR3 sequence is 16 residues long. Germline assignment: CDR1 PRHDT and CDR2 FYEKMQ (reference sequence). V shed 4 bases, J shed 0 bases, and the junction held 4 bases outside the gene matches. The CDR3 nucleotides are TGTGCCAGCAGCTCAGGGACAGGGGGGGTGAACACTGAAGCTTTCTTT. Translated: CASSSGTGGVNTEAFF.

The chain employs TRBV27 and TRBJ1-4; possible D gene TRBD1, 5 bases. Trimming shortened V by 8 bases and J by 9 bases, and 19 bases separated the two germline ends. The germline V gene has CDR1 MNHEY and CDR2 SMNVEV (reference sequence). This CDR3 contains 14 residues. The CDR3 is CASRRPGDAKKLFF. The DNA for the CDR3 is TGTGCCAGCCGCCGCCCGGGGGATGCGAAAAAACTGTTTTTT.

The rearrangement links TRBV7-8 to TRBJ2-7, with D unresolved. Germline V lookup: CDR1 SGHVS, CDR2 FQNEAQ. The CDR3 length is 13 residues. V lost 2 bases and J lost 1, with 6 bases in between. CDR3 in DNA: TGTGCCAGCAGCTTACGGGTATCCTACGAGCAGTACTTC. This encodes CASSLRVSYEQYF.

The chain recombines TRBV29-1 with TRBJ2-1; possibly TRBD2 for D (5 bases). Trimming removed 2 bases from V and 0 bases from J, with 11 bases in between. CDR1 and CDR2 from the germline V gene are SQVTM and ANQGSEA. The CDR3 is 15 amino acids. The CDR3 DNA follows: TGCAGCGTTGAAATGGGAAGCGGCTCCTACAATGAGCAGTTCTTC. It encodes CSVEMGSGSYNEQFF.

This clone came up a few times. V and J are TRBV9 and TRBJ2-1; 8 nucleotides line up with TRBD1. The CDR3 totals 15 residues. The V gene's germline CDR1 is SGDLS and CDR2 YYNGEE. The V and J ends lost 3 bases and 3 bases, in that order; junction bases with no gene match: 5. The CDR3 loop is CASSAGQALYNEQFF. In DNA, the CDR3 is TGTGCCAGCAGCGCGGGACAGGCCCTCTACAATGAGCAGTTCTTC. Full variable domain (outside the CDR3, taken from reference TRBV9 and TRBJ2-1): DSGVTQTPKHLITATGQRVTLRCSPRSGDLSVYWYQQSLDQGLQFLIQYYNGEERAKGNILERFSAQQFPDLHSELNLSSLELGDSALYFCASSAGQALYNEQFFGPGTRLTVL.

The chain has TRBV4-1 and TRBJ2-4; 7 nucleotides agree with TRBD1. Germline V CDR1 and CDR2: MGHRA, YSYEKL. V lost 5 bases to trimming and J lost 8 bases; unmatched junction nucleotides: 9. There are 14 residues in the CDR3. CDR3 residues: CASSYRQGEDIQYF. The CDR3 nucleotides read TGCGCCAGCAGCTATAGACAGGGAGAGGACATTCAGTACTTC.

The J gene is TRBJ1-2, the V gene TRBV25-1, with unresolved D. Germline V lookup: CDR1 MGHDK, CDR2 SYGVNS. The V end was cut by 1 base, the J end by 4 bases, with 4 bases between. This CDR3 spans 12 amino acids. CDR3 nucleotide sequence: TGTGCCAGCAGTGAATTTCGCTATGGCTACACCTTC. Its translation is CASSEFRYGYTF.

This chain links TRBV6-5 with TRBJ1-3, with TRBD1 matching over 7 bases. The CDR3 has 14 amino acids. V was pared by 6 bases and J by 0 bases, with 2 bases of the junction left unmatched. The germline V gene encodes CDR1 MNHEY and CDR2 SVGAGI. The CDR3 DNA follows: TGTGCCAGCAGGGGACAGAGCTCTGGAAACACCATATATTTT. Translation: CASRGQSSGNTIYF.

The chain combines TRBV7-6 with TRBJ2-3; the match to TRBD2 covers 9 bases. Trimming removed 7 bases from V and 0 bases from J; junction bases left unmatched: 14. The CDR3 spans 18 residues. Germline CDR1 SGHVS, CDR2 FNYEAQ. For the CDR3, the DNA is TGTGCCAGCACGCGAGCGGGCGGGGGGGGAACTAGCACAGATACGCAGTATTTT. Amino acid sequence: CASTRAGGGGTSTDTQYF.

V gene TRBV5-6 combines with J gene TRBJ1-3; D is unresolved. Trimming stripped 0 bases from V and 0 bases from J, with 7 bases between. The length of the CDR3 is 15 residues. CDR1 and CDR2 from the germline V gene are SGHDT and YYEEEE. For the CDR3, the DNA is TGTGCCAGCAGCTTGGCCGGGGTCTCTGGAAACACCATATATTTT. This gives the protein CASSLAGVSGNTIYF.

This clone was counted a single time. This rearrangement joins TRBV29-1 to TRBJ2-6; no clear D. CDR1 is SQVTM and CDR2 is ANQGSEA in the germline V gene. The CDR3 has 16 residues. V lost 3 bases and J 1 base, leaving 13 bases between the germline ends. This CDR3 reads CSVEVPVPSGANVLTF. In DNA form, the CDR3 reads TGCAGCGTTGAGGTTCCAGTACCTTCTGGGGCCAACGTCCTGACTTTC. Supplemented by reference TRBV29-1 and TRBJ2-6, the full variable domain reads SAVISQKPSRDICQRGTSLTIQCQVDSQVTMMFWYRQQPGQSLTLIATANQGSEATYESGFVIDKFPISRPNLTFSTLTVSNMSPEDSSIYLCSVEVPVPSGANVLTFGAGSRLTVL.

The J gene is TRBJ1-5, the V gene TRBV27, with unresolved D. Trimming shortened V by 1 base and J by 3 bases, and 4 bases separated the two germline ends. CDR1 is MNHEY, CDR2 SMNVEV, per germline (reference sequence). CDR3 length: 13 residues. CDR3 amino acids: CASSLWLNQPQHF. CDR3 in DNA: TGTGCCAGCAGTTTATGGCTCAATCAGCCCCAGCATTTT.

V gene TRBV7-8 combines with J gene TRBJ1-6; D is possibly TRBD1 (5 bases). V lost 5 bases, J lost 6 bases, and 8 bases lay in between. CDR1 and CDR2 from the germline V gene are SGHVS and FQNEAQ. The CDR3 is 13 amino acids. CDR3 in amino acids: CASSPGSNSPLHF. CDR3 bases: TGTGCCAGCAGCCCAGGGAGTAATTCACCCCTCCACTTT.

CDR3 coding DNA: TGTGCCACCAGCAGAGCGGGGCTATCACCCCTCCACTTT. It is translated as CATSRAGLSPLHF. The chain uses TRBV15 and TRBJ1-6; the D gene is possibly TRBD1 (5 bases). CDR3 length equals 13 residues. V was trimmed by 1 base and J by 10 bases, leaving 8 bases between them. Looked up from germline, CDR1 is LNHNV and CDR2 is YYDKDF (reference sequence). The whole variable domain, filled in from reference TRBV15 and TRBJ1-6, reads DAMVIQNPRYQVTQFGKPVTLSCSQTLNHNVMYWYQQKSSQAPKLLFHYYDKDFNNEADTPDNFQSRRPNTSFCFLDIRSPGLGDTAMYLCATSRAGLSPLHFGNGTRLTVT.

This clone was recorded a few times. The chain is built from TRBV5-1 and TRBJ1-1; D not certain. The CDR3 totals 14 residues. Germline loops: CDR1 SGHRS, CDR2 YFSETQ. Trimming shortened V by 0 bases and J by 3 bases, and 9 bases separated the two germline ends. CDR3 residues: CASSLDTYYTEAFF. The DNA of the CDR3 is TGCGCCAGCAGCTTGGACACCTATTACACTGAAGCTTTCTTT. The variable domain in full, with the rest retrieved from reference TRBV5-1 and TRBJ1-1, is KAGVTQTPRYLIKTRGQQVTLSCSPISGHRSVSWYQQTPGQGLQFLFEYFSETQRNKGNFPGRFSGRQFSNSRSEMNVSTLELGDSALYLCASSLDTYYTEAFFGQGTRLTVV.

The CDR3 region has the DNA TGTGCCAGCAGCGCACAGGGTACTGAAGCTTTCTTT. Translating it yields CASSAQGTEAFF. The chain couples TRBV11-2 to TRBJ1-1; possible D gene TRBD1, 6 bases. Per the germline V gene, CDR1 is SGHAT and CDR2 is FQNNGV. CDR3 length: 12 amino acids. V gave up 5 bases and J gave up 5 bases, with 9 bases separating them. The full variable domain, rest sourced from reference TRBV11-2 and TRBJ1-1, is EAGVAQSPRYKIIEKRQSVAFWCNPISGHATLYWYQQILGQGPKLLIQFQNNGVVDDSQLPKDRFSAERLKGVDSTLKIQPAKLEDSAVYLCASSAQGTEAFFGQGTRLTVV.